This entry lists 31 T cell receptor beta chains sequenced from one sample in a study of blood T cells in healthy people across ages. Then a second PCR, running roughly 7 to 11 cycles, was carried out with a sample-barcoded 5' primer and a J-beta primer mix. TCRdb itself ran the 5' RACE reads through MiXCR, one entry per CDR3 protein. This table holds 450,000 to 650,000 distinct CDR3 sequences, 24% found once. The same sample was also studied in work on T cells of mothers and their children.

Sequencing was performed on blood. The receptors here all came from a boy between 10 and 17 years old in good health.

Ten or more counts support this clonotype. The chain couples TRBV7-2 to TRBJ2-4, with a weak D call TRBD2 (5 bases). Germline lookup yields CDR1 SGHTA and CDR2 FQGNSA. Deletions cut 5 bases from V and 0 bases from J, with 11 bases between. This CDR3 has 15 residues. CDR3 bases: TGTGCCAGCAGCCGATCCGGACTAGCCAAAAACATTCAGTACTTC. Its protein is CASSRSGLAKNIQYF.

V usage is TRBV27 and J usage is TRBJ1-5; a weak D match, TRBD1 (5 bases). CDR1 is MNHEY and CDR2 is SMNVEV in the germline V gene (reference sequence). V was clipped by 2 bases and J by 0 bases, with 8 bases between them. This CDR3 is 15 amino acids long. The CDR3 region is CASSLQGYSNQPQHF. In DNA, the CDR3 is TGTGCCAGCAGTTTACAGGGCTATAGCAATCAGCCCCAGCATTTT.

The CDR3 bases are TGTGCCAGCCATCTGGGGGCCGGGGAGCTGTTTTTT. Its protein product is CASHLGAGELFF. The chain employs TRBV28 and TRBJ2-2; D assignment may be TRBD1 or TRBD2 (5 bases each). This CDR3 comprises 12 residues. Trimming shortened V by 8 bases and J by 6 bases, and 10 bases separated the two germline ends. Germline V gene data show CDR1 as MDHEN and CDR2 as SYDVKM.

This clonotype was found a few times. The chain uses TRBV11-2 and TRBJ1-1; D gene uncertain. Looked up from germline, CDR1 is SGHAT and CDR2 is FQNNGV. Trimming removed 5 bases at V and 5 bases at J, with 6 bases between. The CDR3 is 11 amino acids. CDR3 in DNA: TGTGCCAGCAGCCACAAAACTGAAGCTTTCTTT. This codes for CASSHKTEAFF.

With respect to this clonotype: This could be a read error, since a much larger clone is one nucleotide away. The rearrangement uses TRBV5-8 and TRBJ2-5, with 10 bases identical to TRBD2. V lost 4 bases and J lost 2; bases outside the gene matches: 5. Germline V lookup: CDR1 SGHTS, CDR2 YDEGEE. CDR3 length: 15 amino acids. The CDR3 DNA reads TGTGCCAGCAGCCCTAGGACTAGCGGACAAGAGACCCAGTACTTC. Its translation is CASSPRTSGQETQYF.

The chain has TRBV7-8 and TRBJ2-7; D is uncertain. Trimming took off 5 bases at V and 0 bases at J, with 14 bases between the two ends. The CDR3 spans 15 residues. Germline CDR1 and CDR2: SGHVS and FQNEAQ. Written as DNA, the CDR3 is TGTGCCAGCAGCCCGACCACCGCTAGCTCCTACGAGCAGTACTTC. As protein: CASSPTTASSYEQYF.

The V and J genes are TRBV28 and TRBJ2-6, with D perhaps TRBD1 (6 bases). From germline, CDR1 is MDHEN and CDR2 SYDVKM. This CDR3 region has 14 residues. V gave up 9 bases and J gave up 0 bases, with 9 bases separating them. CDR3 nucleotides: TGTGCCAGTGACAGGTTCTCTGGGGCCAACGTCCTGACTTTC. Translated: CASDRFSGANVLTF.

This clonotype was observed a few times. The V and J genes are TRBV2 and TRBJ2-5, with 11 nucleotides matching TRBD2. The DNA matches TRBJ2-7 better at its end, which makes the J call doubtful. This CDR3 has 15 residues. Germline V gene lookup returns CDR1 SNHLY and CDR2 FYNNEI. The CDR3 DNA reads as TGTGCCAGCACCAGACTAGCGGGAAACTCCTACGAGCAGTACTTC. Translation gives CASTRLAGNSYEQYF.

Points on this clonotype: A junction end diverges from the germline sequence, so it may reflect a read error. CDR3 DNA: TGCAGCGCCATACAGGGGGCAAGGGCCAAAAACATTCGGTACTTC. The encoded protein is CSAIQGARAKNIRYF. This rearrangement joins TRBV29-1 to TRBJ2-4, with 9 bases that match TRBD1. The CDR3 is made up of 15 amino acids. Germline values: CDR1 SQVTM, CDR2 ANQGSEA.

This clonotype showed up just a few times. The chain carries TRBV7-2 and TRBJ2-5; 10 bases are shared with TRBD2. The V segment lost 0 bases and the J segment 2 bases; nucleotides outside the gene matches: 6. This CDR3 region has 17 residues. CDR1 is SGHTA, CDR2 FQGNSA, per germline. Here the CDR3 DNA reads TGTGCCAGCAGCTTAGCATCTAGCGGGAGCCTACAAGAGACCCAGTACTTC. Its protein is CASSLASSGSLQETQYF.

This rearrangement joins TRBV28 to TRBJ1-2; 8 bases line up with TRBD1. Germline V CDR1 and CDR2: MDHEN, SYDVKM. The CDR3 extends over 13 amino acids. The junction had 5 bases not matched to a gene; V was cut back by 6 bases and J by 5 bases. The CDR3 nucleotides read TGTGCCAGCAGGCGGACAGGGCCATATGGCTACACCTTC. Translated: CASRRTGPYGYTF.

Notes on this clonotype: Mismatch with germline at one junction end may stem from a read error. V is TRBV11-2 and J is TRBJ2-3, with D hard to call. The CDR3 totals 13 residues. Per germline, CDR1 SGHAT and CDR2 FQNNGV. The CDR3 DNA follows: TGTGCCAGCGGCTTTGGCGGCACAGATACGCAGTATTTT. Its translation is CASGFGGTDTQYF.

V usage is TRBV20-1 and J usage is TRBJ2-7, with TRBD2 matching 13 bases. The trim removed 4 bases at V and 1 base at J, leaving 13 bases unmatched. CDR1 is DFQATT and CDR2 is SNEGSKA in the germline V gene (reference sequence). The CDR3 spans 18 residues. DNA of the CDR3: TGCAGTGCTACTACACTAGCGGGAGGGCCCTCTAGGTCCTACGAGCAGTACTTC. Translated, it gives CSATTLAGGPSRSYEQYF.

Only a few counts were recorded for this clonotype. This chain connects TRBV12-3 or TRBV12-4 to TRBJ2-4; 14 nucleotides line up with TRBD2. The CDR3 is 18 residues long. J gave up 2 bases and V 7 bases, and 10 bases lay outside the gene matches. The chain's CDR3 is CASTNGLAGGRTKNIQYF. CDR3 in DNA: TGTGCCAGCACAAACGGACTAGCGGGGGGACGGACCAAAAACATTCAGTACTTC.

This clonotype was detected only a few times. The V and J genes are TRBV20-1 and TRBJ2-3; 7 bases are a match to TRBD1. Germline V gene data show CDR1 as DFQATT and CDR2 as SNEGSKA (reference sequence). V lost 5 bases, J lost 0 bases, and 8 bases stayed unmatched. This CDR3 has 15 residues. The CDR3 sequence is CSAPNSGQSTDTQYF. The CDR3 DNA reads TGCAGTGCTCCCAACTCGGGACAGAGCACAGATACGCAGTATTTT.

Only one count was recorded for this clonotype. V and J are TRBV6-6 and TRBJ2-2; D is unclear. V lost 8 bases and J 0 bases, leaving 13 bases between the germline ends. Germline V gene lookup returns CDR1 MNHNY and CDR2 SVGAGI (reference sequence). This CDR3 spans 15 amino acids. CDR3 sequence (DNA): TGTGCCAGCTTTCATAGCTACGCGAACACCGGGGAGCTGTTTTTT. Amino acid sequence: CASFHSYANTGELFF.

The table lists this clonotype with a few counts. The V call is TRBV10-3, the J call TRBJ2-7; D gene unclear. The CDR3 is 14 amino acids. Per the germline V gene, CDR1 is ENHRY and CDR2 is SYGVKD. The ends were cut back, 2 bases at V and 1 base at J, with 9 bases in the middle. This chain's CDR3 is CAISEGRISYEQYF. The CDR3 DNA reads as TGTGCCATCAGTGAGGGCAGGATTTCCTACGAGCAGTACTTC.

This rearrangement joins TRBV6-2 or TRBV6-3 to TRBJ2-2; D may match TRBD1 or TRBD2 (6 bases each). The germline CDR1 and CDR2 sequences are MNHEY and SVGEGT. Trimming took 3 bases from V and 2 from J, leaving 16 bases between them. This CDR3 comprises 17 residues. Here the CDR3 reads CASSYLSGAINTGELFF. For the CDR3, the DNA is TGTGCCAGCAGTTATTTGTCGGGGGCGATAAACACCGGGGAGCTGTTTTTT.

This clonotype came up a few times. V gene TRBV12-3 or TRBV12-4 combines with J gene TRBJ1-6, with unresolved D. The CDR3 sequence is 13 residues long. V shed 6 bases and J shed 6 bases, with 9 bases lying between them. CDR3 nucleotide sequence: TGTGCCAGCAGGAGTAGGCTTAATTCACCCCTCCACTTT. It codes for CASRSRLNSPLHF.

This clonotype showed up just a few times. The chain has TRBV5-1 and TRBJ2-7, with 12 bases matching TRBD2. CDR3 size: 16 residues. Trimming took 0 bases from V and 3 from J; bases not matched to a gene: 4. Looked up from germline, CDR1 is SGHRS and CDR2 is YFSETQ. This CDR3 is CASSLVTSGGYYEQYF. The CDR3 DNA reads TGCGCCAGCAGCTTGGTTACTAGCGGGGGGTACTACGAGCAGTACTTC.

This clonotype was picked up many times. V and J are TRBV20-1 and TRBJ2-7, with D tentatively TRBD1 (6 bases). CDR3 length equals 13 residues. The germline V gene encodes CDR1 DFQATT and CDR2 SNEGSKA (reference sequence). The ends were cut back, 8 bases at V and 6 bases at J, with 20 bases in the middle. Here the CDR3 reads CSILRGSVTEQYF. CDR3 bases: TGCAGTATCTTGAGGGGGTCCGTAACCGAGCAGTACTTC.

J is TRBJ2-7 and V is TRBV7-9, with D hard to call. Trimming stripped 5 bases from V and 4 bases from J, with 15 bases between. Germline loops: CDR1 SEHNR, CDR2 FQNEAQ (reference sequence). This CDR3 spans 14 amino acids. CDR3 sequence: CASSPTITGYEQYF. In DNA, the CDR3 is TGTGCCAGCAGCCCGACCATCACCGGATACGAGCAGTACTTC.

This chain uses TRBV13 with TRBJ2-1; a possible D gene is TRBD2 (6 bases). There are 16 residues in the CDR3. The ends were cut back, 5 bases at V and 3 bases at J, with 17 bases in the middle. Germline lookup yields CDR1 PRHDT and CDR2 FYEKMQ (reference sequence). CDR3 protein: CASSGEVRAGYNEQFF. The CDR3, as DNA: TGTGCCAGCAGCGGTGAGGTACGAGCGGGCTACAATGAGCAGTTCTTC.

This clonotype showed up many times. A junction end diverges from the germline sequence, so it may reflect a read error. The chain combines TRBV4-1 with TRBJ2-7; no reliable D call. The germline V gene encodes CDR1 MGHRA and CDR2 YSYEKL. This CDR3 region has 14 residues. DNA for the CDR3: TGTGCCAGCAGCCAAGGACGGAGCTCCTACGAGCAGTACTTC. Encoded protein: CASSQGRSSYEQYF.

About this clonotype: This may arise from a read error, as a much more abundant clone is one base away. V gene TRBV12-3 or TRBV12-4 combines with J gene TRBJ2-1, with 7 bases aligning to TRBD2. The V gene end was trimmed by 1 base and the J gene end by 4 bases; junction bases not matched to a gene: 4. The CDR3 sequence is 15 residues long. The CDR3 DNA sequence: TGTGCCAGCAGTTTAGTGGGAGGGCCGTACAATGAGCAGTTCTTC. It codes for CASSLVGGPYNEQFF.

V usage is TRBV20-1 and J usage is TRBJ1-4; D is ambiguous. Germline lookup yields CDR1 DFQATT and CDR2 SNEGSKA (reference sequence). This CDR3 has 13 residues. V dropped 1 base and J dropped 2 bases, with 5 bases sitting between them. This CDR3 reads CSARGSTNEKLFF. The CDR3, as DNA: TGCAGTGCTAGAGGGTCGACTAATGAAAAACTGTTTTTT.

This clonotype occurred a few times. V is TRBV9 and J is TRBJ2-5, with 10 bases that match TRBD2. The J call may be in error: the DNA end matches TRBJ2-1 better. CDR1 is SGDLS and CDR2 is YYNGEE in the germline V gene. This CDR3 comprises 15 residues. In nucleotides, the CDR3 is TGTGCCAGCAGCGACACTAGCGGGATGTACAATGAGCAGTTCTTC. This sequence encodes CASSDTSGMYNEQFF.

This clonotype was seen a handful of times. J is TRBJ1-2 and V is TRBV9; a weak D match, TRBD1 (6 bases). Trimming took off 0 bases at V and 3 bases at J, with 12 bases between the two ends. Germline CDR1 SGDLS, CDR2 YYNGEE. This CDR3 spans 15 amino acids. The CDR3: CASSVAGGLDYGYTF. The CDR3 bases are TGTGCCAGCAGCGTAGCGGGGGGCCTCGACTATGGCTACACCTTC.

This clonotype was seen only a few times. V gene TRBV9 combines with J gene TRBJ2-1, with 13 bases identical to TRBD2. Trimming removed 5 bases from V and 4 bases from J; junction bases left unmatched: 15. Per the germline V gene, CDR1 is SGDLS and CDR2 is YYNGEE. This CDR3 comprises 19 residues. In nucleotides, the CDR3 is TGTGCCAGCAGTGGTACCGGGACTAGCGGGGCCATCTCTTACAATGAGCAGTTCTTC. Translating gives CASSGTGTSGAISYNEQFF.

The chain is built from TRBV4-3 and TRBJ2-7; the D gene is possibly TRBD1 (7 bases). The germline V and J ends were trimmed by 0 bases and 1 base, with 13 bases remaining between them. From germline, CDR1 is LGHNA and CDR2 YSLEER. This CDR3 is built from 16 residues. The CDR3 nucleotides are TGCGCCAGCAGCCAAGAAGCGGCAGGGGGGTCCTACGAGCAGTACTTC. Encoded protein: CASSQEAAGGSYEQYF.

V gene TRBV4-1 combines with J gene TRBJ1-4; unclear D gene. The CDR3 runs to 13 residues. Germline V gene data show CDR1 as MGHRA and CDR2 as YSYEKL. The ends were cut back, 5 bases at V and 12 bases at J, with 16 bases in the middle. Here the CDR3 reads CASSNVLRAQLFF. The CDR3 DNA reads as TGCGCCAGCAGCAACGTACTAAGGGCGCAACTGTTTTTT.